Below, one T cell receptor beta chain is given with its context. This record comes from a study of shared clonotypes between healthy human individuals. Data came from immunoSEQ multiplex PCR; TCRdb stores just in-frame clones and leaves some out. Of approximately 1,500,000 clones in the sample, 98% were seen once. A split of CD4+ cells into CD45RA+ naive and CD45RA-negative memory subsets was performed. This CDR3 has 13 amino acids. Trimming removed 4 bases from V and 6 bases from J, with 10 bases in between. CDR1 and CDR2 (germline): SGHDN, FVKESK. The source material was naive CD4+ T cells sorted from blood. Subset denoted: CD45RA+ positively selected. J is TRBJ1-3 and V is TRBV14; the D is unclear. This receptor was taken from a man between 25 and 39 years old in good health. The CDR3 loop reads CASSPRVENTIYF. CDR3 DNA sequence: TGTGCCAGCAGCCCTCGGGTGGAAAACACCATATATTTT.